This TCR beta chain was identified in a study of blood T cells in healthy people across ages. CDR1 is MNHNS, CDR2 SASEGT, per germline. Trimming took 8 bases from V and 8 from J, leaving 18 bases between them. CDR3 size: 14 residues. Alongside a J-beta primer mix, a sample-barcoded 5' primer served in a second PCR lasting about 7 to 12 cycles. TCRdb processed the 5' RACE reads anew with MiXCR; each CDR3 protein has one entry. This sample has around 1,600,000 distinct CDR3 sequences, with roughly 43% found just once. This chain connects TRBV6-1 to TRBJ1-4; TRBD1 is a possible D gene (5 bases). The source is a woman aged 18 to 35 in good health. The sample consisted of blood. In DNA form, the CDR3 reads TGTGCCAGCCCGAACCGCAGGGTAGGGGAAAAACTGTTTTTT. Translation: CASPNRRVGEKLFF.